This TCR beta chain was obtained from a study of blood T cell repertoires in COVID-19 (dated by TCRdb to about 2020). With regard to the full study: Samples covering the acute and convalescent phases of COVID-19 were provided by collaborators in the United States, Italy and Spain. The material from the prospective study consisted of cDNA or gDNA derived from T cells, B-cell-depleted T cells, or PBMCs. Subjects who had been exposed to COVID-19, were actively infected with it, or had recovered from it provided the deeply sampled blood TCRbeta repertoires that made up the dataset. A freely available public database, intended as a resource for researchers studying the immune response to SARS-CoV-2, is where the repertoires were released. Samples came from the ongoing ImmuneRACE study (first 160 participants) plus 1,254 subjects from 6 global collaborators. The sample metadata nearly always contained a de-identified subject ID, COVID-19 status, age in years and sex. Where available, HLA class I and class II types were obtained from metadata supplied by the sample provider rather than from assay-based typing.

On this clone: The antigen it binds to is not known. Base qualities are not provided; no much larger clone lies one nucleotide away.

In the prospective study, participants were about 18 to 95 years old, resided in about two dozen geographic areas of the United States, and were enrolled through a virtual design. In the prospective study, cohorts were assigned on the basis of participant-reported clinical history obtained from a screening survey and a study questionnaire. In the prospective study, whole blood, serum and a nasopharyngeal or oropharyngeal swab were collected from each participant by mobile phlebotomists. Over a roughly two-month period, participants in the prospective study had the option of providing additional blood draws and questionnaires. Before DNA extraction, blood samples from the prospective study were shipped at room temperature or frozen. TCRbeta CDR3 regions were amplified from genomic DNA by means of the immunoSEQ Assay, a bias-controlled multiplex PCR. In the paper's pipeline: Within the assay, amplification of reference gene primers was used to estimate how many nucleated cells each sample contained. To quantify the absolute abundance of each unique TCRbeta CDR3 rearrangement, sequence reads were collapsed and filtered. For each sample, productive Simpson clonality was calculated as the square root of Simpson's diversity index over productive rearrangements. In TCRdb, the immuneACCESS table is reduced to in-frame sequences with V and J assigned. These tables do not hold every clone; where another copy was compared, an unresolved V gene accounts for under half, and the others remain unexplained. The DNA was the basis for D and trimming; V, J and clone size are from that table. Present in this sample are 120,000 to 150,000 clones, roughly 90% of which were seen just once. Approximately 1.2% of the sample is in the top ten clones.

General findings and caveats noted by the study authors: The quantity of clinical and demographic metadata differed by source and by participant and was supplied without curation.

The clonotype was recovered from a woman aged 25 to 39 with acute COVID-19. The sequenced sample was PBMCs or T cells enriched from blood (not recorded which).

The CDR3: CASSQVYQTGANEKLFF. The sequence in DNA is TGCGCCAGCAGCCAAGTCTACCAGACAGGGGCTAATGAAAAACTGTTTTTT. The V and J segments used are TRBV4-1 and TRBJ1-4, and 8 junctional nucleotides match TRBD1. The germline V and J ends show losses of 1 base and 3 bases respectively, and no gene match explains 7 bases of the junction. Its CDR3 holds 17 amino acids, cysteine through phenylalanine. The sequence is cut down to CDR3 DNA, 51 bases in frame from base 1. CDR1 and CDR2 were assigned from the germline V gene as MGHRA and YSYEKL.